These 10 T cell receptor beta chains share one sample of origin, sequenced in a study of STAT5B mutations in CD4+ large granular lymphocyte leukemia. Clones were sequenced by immunoSEQ multiplex PCR, and TCRdb holds only the in-frame ones, with some missing. The sample yields 4,500 to 6,000 clones, around four fifths seen once. Material: PBMCs. Source of these receptors: a man older than 75 with CD4+ T-cell large granular lymphocyte leukemia.

This chain connects TRBV29-1 to TRBJ1-4; D unclear. V lost 6 bases, J lost 7 bases, and 6 bases lay in between. The germline CDR1 and CDR2 sequences are SQVTM and ANQGSEA. The CDR3 runs 10 residues. CDR3: CSVRLEKLFF. CDR3 in DNA: TGCAGCGTCCGACTTGAAAAACTGTTTTTT. The whole variable domain, filled in from reference TRBV29-1 and TRBJ1-4, reads SAVISQKPSRDICQRGTSLTIQCQVDSQVTMMFWYRQQPGQSLTLIATANQGSEATYESGFVIDKFPISRPNLTFSTLTVSNMSPEDSSIYLCSVRLEKLFFGSGTQLSVL.

The V gene is TRBV5-6, the J gene TRBJ1-1; possibly TRBD1 for D (5 bases). V shed 2 bases and J shed 1 base, with 12 bases lying between them. This CDR3 has 15 amino acids. The germline V gene has CDR1 SGHDT and CDR2 YYEEEE. CDR3 in amino acids: CASSFFSDTNTEAFF. CDR3 sequence (DNA): TGTGCCAGCAGCTTTTTCTCGGACACGAACACTGAAGCTTTCTTT.

V and J are TRBV12-5 and TRBJ2-1, with 9 bases aligning to TRBD1. This CDR3 comprises 15 residues. Germline values: CDR1 LGHNT, CDR2 FRNRAP. Trimming at V came to 2 bases and at J to 9 bases, leaving 8 bases not matched to a gene. Here the CDR3 reads CASGLIQQGAPEQFF. Written as DNA, the CDR3 is TGTGCTAGTGGTTTGATCCAACAGGGGGCACCTGAGCAGTTCTTC.

The CDR3: CASSYPPYEQYF. The CDR3 DNA reads as TGTGCCAGCAGTTACCCCCCCTACGAGCAGTACTTC. The V call is TRBV6-9, the J call TRBJ2-7; D unresolved. The CDR3 consists of 12 residues. Trimming shortened V by 3 bases and J by 2 bases, and 5 bases separated the two germline ends. In germline, CDR1 is MNHGY, CDR2 SVAAGI.

The chain couples TRBV2 to TRBJ1-1; D not certain. Germline V gene data show CDR1 as SNHLY and CDR2 as FYNNEI. The CDR3 extends over 12 amino acids. The V and J ends lost 8 bases and 0 bases respectively, with 7 bases between them. The CDR3 reads CASVRLNTEAFF. CDR3 coding DNA: TGTGCCAGCGTCAGGTTGAACACTGAAGCTTTCTTT. The variable domain in full, with the rest retrieved from reference TRBV2 and TRBJ1-1, is EPEVTQTPSHQVTQMGQEVILRCVPISNHLYFYWYRQILGQKVEFLVSFYNNEISEKSEIFDDQFSVERPDGSNFTLKIRSTKLEDSAMYFCASVRLNTEAFFGQGTRLTVV.

The table lists this clone with a few counts. The V and J genes are TRBV27 and TRBJ2-7; no clear D. Germline values: CDR1 MNHEY, CDR2 SMNVEV (reference sequence). CDR3 length equals 14 residues. Trimming removed 6 bases from V and 2 bases from J, with 14 bases in between. The CDR3 region is CASSLAGRAYEQYF. As DNA, the CDR3 is TGTGCCAGCAGCTTAGCTGGACGGGCCTACGAGCAGTACTTC.

The chain has TRBV5-4 and TRBJ2-1, with 7 bases fitting TRBD1. In germline, CDR1 is SGHNT, CDR2 YYREEE (reference sequence). The CDR3 consists of 16 residues. Unmatched junction bases numbered 11, after V lost 3 bases and J lost 5 bases. In DNA, the CDR3 is TGTGCCAGCAGCTATTATCGGACAGGAGACAACAATGAGCAGTTCTTC. It encodes CASSYYRTGDNNEQFF.

CDR3: CGTNRALNEKLFF. CDR3 in DNA: TGTGGGACCAACCGGGCTCTCAATGAAAAACTGTTTTTT. The chain joins TRBV10-3 to TRBJ1-4; D gene ambiguous. This CDR3 region has 13 residues. CDR1 ENHRY and CDR2 SYGVKD come from the germline V gene.

This chain connects TRBV4-3 to TRBJ2-3; 8 bases agree with TRBD2. V lost 1 base to trimming and J lost 6 bases; unmatched junction nucleotides: 3. The CDR3 extends over 14 amino acids. Germline CDR1 reads LGHNA; CDR2 reads YSLEER. CDR3: CASSQGLASDTQYF. CDR3 sequence (DNA): TGCGCCAGCAGCCAAGGACTAGCGAGCGATACGCAGTATTTT.

The rearrangement links TRBV5-4 to TRBJ2-1; D remains ambiguous. Germline V gene sequence: CDR1 SGHNT, CDR2 YYREEE (reference sequence). Trimming shortened V by 1 base and J by 10 bases, and 6 bases separated the two germline ends. The CDR3 has 11 amino acids. CDR3: CASSLQAEQFF. The CDR3 region has the DNA TGTGCCAGCAGCTTGCAAGCGGAGCAGTTCTTC.